This TCR beta chain was captured in a study of shared clonotypes between healthy human individuals. Study as a whole: Every donor yielded three CD4 naive, three CD4 memory, two CD8 naive and one CD8 memory plate. Study-wide findings and caveats: Shared clonotypes: about 5% naive CD4, about 4% naive CD8, 2.3% memory CD4, under 0.5% memory CD8. Memory subsets had estimated richness that was generally smaller than that of naive subsets.

The CDR3 sequence is 15 residues long. With 2 bases removed from V and 5 bases from J, the gap between germline ends came to 12 bases. Germline V gene sequence: CDR1 MNHEY, CDR2 SVGAGI. Naive CD8 cells were CD45RO-negative, positively selected for CCR7, excluding terminally differentiated effector memory CD45RA+ cells. Concerning this clone: Its antigen is currently unknown.

Sequencing was at deep level. The repertoire was sequenced with immunoSEQ multiplex PCR; TCRdb's copy has only in-frame clones and lacks some. Of about 2.2 million clones listed, approximately 94% are singletons. The chain uses TRBV6-5 and TRBJ2-2; D may be TRBD1 (5 bases). Sequencing was done on a sample of naive CD8+ T cells from PBMCs. This sequence was found in a man aged 18 to 30 in good health. Some clones in this sample may be carry-over from other donors' samples. CDR3 in DNA: TGTGCCAGCAGTTACGGACGGCGGACAACCGGGGAGCTGTTTTTT. As protein: CASSYGRRTTGELFF.